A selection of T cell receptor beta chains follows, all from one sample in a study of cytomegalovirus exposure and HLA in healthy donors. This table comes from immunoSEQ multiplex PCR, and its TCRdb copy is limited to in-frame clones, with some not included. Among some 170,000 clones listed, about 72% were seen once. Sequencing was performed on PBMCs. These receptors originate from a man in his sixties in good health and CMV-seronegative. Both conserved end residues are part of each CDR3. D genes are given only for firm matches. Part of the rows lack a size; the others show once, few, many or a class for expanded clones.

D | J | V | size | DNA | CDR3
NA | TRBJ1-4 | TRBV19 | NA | TGTGCCAGTAGTATAGATGCCCGGGAAAAACTGTTTTTT | CASSIDAREKLFF
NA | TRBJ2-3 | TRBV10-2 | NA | TGCGCCAGCAGTGAGTCTGGCGGCGATACGCAGTATTTT | CASSESGGDTQYF
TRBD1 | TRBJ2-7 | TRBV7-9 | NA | TGTGCCAGCAGCCCGGACAGGGGGAAGTACGAGCAGTACTTC | CASSPDRGKYEQYF
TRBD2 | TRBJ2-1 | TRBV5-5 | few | TGTGCCAGCAGCTTTTCGCGGGAGGGCCCTCGTGAGCAGTTCTTC | CASSFSREGPREQFF
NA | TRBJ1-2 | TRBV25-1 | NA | TGTGCCAGCAGTGAAACAGGGCAGAGGTATGGCTACACCTTC | CASSETGQRYGYTF
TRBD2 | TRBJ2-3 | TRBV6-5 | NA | TGTGCCAGCAGGACTCTAGCGGGGTTCGGAGATACGCAGTATTTT | CASRTLAGFGDTQYF
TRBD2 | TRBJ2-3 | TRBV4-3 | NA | TGCGCCAGCAGCCAAGTCCATAGCGGGGGGGCCACAGATACGCAGTATTTT | CASSQVHSGGATDTQYF
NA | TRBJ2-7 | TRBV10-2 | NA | TGCGCCAGCAGGGCCATAGGGGGTTCTATCTACGAGCAGTACTTC | CASRAIGGSIYEQYF
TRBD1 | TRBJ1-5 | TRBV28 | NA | TGTGCCAGCAGCCGGGCAGGGGGCCAAAATCAGCCCCAGCATTTT | CASSRAGGQNQPQHF
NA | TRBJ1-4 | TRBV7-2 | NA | TGTGCCAGCAGCTTAGCAGGGGGAAATGAAAAACTGTTTTTT | CASSLAGGNEKLFF
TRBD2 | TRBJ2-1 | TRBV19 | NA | TGTGCCATTAGGCTAGCGGGGGGGCAGGGTGAGCAGTTCTTC | CAIRLAGGQGEQFF
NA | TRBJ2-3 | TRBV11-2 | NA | TGTGCCAGCAGCCCCACGGGGAGCACAGATACGCAGTATTTT | CASSPTGSTDTQYF
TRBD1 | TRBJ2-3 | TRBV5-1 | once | TGCGCCAGCAGCTTGGCCAGGGACAGGGGAACAGATACGCAGTATTTT | CASSLARDRGTDTQYF
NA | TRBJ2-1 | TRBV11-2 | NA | TGTGCCAGCAGCTTATATGAGGGTCCCCCCGGGGATGAGCAGTTCTTC | CASSLYEGPPGDEQFF
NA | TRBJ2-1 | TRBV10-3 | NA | TGTGCCATCAGTGAGCAGGGGAACAATGAGCAGTTCTTC | CAISEQGNNEQFF
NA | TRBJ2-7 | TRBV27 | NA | TGTGCCAGCAGCTTGGCCCTCTACGAGCAGTACTTC | CASSLALYEQYF
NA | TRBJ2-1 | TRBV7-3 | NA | TGTGCCAGCAGCTTTAACCCGACTGGTACCTACAATGAGCAGTTCTTC | CASSFNPTGTYNEQFF
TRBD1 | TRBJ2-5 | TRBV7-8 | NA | TGTGCCAGCAGCTTAGCGGGACAGGGATCAGAGACCCAGTACTTC | CASSLAGQGSETQYF
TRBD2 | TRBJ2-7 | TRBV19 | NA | TGTGCCAGTAGGACTAGCGGGGGTAACGAGCAGTACTTC | CASRTSGGNEQYF
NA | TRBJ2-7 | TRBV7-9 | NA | TGTGCCACCGATCAGGCTGACGGGCAGTACTTC | CATDQADGQYF
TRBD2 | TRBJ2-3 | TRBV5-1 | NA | TGCGCCAGCAGCCCACTGGGGGGGACTATAACAGATACGCAGTATTTT | CASSPLGGTITDTQYF
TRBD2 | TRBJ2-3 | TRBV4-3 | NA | TGCGCCAGCAGCCAAGACCAGCGGGGGAGACCCACAGATACGCAGTATTTT | CASSQDQRGRPTDTQYF
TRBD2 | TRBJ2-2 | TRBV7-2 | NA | TGTGCCAGCAGCATTGGGCTAGCGGAAGGGCGGGGGGAGCTGTTTTTT | CASSIGLAEGRGELFF
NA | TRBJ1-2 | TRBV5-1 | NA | TGCGCCAGCAGCTCATCTAACTTAGGGGGAGATGGCTATGGCTACACCTTC | CASSSSNLGGDGYGYTF
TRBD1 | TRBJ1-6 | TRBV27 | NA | TGTGCCAGCAGAGCTGAGGACAGGAGTTATTCACCCCTCCACTTT | CASRAEDRSYSPLHF
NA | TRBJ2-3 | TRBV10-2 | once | TGCGCCAGCAGGACGACAGGAGACGGAGATACGCAGTATTTT | CASRTTGDGDTQYF
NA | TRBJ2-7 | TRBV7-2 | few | TGTGCCAGCAGCTCCCTGGGGCTCTACGAGCAGTACTTC | CASSSLGLYEQYF
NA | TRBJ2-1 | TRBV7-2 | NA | TGTGCCAGCAGCTTAGACGAGGGTGAGCAGTTCTTC | CASSLDEGEQFF
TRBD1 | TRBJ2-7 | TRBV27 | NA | TGTGCCAGCAGTTACGGACAGGGGGCCCCCGAGCAGTACTTC | CASSYGQGAPEQYF
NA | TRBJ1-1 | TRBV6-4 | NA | TGTGCCAGCAGGGAAGGGGGGGAGAACACTGAAGCTTTCTTT | CASREGGENTEAFF
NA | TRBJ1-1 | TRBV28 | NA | TGTGCCAGCGCCGCCGCGGCTGAAGCTTTCTTT | CASAAAAEAFF
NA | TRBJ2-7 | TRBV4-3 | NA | TGCGCCAGCAGCCAAGAGGGGGGTACAGAATACGAGCAGTACTTC | CASSQEGGTEYEQYF
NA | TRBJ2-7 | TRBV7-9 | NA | TGTGCCAGCAGCTTAGTAGGCGGCTACGAGCAGTACTTC | CASSLVGGYEQYF
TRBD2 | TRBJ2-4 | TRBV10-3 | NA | TGTGCCATCAGTGAAAGCGGGATTGGAAACATTCAGTACTTC | CAISESGIGNIQYF
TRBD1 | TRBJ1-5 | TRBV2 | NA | TGTGCCAGCAATCAAAACAGGGGGAATCAGCCCCAGCATTTT | CASNQNRGNQPQHF
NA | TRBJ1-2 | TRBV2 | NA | TGTGCCAGCAGTGGAAAGACGGACAGAGCCGATATTAACTATGGCTACACCTTC | CASSGKTDRADINYGYTF
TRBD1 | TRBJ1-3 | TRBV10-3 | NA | TGTGCCATCAAACAGGGGGGTACTGGAAACACCATATATTTT | CAIKQGGTGNTIYF
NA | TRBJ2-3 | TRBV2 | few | TGTGCCAGCAGTGGCGGGATGACAGATACGCAGTATTTT | CASSGGMTDTQYF
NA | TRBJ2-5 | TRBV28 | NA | TGTGCCAGCAGTTCCATCAGGGTATTCAGCGAGACCCAGTACTTC | CASSSIRVFSETQYF
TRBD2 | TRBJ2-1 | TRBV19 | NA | TGTGCCAGTAGTATTACCGGGACTAGTTACAATGAGCAGTTCTTC | CASSITGTSYNEQFF
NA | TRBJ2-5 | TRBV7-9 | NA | TGTGCCAGCAGGCCAACTAGCCAGGGTGAGACCCAGTACTTC | CASRPTSQGETQYF
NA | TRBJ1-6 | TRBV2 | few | TGTGCCAGCAGTGAAGAGTTCGCGAATTCACCCCTCCACTTT | CASSEEFANSPLHF
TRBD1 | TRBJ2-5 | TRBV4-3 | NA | TGCGCCAGCAGCCATCGGGACAGGGGGGAAGAGACCCAGTACTTC | CASSHRDRGEETQYF
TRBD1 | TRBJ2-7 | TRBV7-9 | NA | TGTGCCAGCCGGGACAGTCTGAACTACGAGCAGTACTTC | CASRDSLNYEQYF